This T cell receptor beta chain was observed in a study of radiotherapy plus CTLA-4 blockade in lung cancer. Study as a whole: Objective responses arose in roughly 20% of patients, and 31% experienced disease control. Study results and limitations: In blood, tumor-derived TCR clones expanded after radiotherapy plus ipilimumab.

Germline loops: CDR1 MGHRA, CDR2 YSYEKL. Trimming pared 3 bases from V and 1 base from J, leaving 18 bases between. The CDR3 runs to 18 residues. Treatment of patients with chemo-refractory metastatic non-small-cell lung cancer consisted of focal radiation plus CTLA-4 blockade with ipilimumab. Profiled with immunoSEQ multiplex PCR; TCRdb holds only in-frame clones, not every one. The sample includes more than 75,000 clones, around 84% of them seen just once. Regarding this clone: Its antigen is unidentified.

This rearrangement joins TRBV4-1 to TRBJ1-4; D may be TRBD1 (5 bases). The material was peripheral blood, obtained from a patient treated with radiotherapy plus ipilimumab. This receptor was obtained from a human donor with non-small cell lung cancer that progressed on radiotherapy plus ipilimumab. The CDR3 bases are TGCGCCAGCAGCCAGAGTACCGGGACGGGGAGAACTAATGAAAAACTGTTTTTT. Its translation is CASSQSTGTGRTNEKLFF.